The 5 T cell receptor beta chains presented below share a single source sample, sequenced in a study of radiotherapy plus CTLA-4 blockade in lung cancer. The assay was immunoSEQ multiplex PCR, and TCRdb's table has in-frame clones only and misses some. Among about 51,000 clones listed, approximately 80% were seen once. The material was peripheral blood, obtained from a patient treated with radiotherapy plus ipilimumab. These receptors were taken from a human donor with non-small cell lung cancer whose response to radiotherapy plus ipilimumab could not be evaluated.

In its sample, this clone was seen once. The chain couples TRBV5-1 to TRBJ2-2, with a weak D call TRBD1 (6 bases). Trimming cost V 2 bases and J 7 bases, with 9 bases left between them. In germline, CDR1 is SGHRS, CDR2 YFSETQ. This CDR3 spans 13 amino acids. Here the CDR3 DNA reads TGCGCCAGCAGCTTACAGGGAGACGGGGAGCTGTTTTTT. Residues: CASSLQGDGELFF.

The chain has TRBV5-4 and TRBJ1-1, with D possibly being TRBD1 (6 bases). Trimming left V 4 bases short and J 5 bases short, with 15 bases between. The CDR3 is made up of 14 amino acids. Germline values: CDR1 SGHNT, CDR2 YYREEE (reference sequence). For the CDR3, the DNA is TGTGCCAGCAGCACCTCAGACAGGATGACTGAAGCTTTCTTT. Translating gives CASSTSDRMTEAFF.

The genes are TRBV7-2 and TRBJ2-7; 7 positions match TRBD1. Germline trimming cut 4 bases from V and 2 bases from J; bases unmatched to any gene: 5. Germline CDR1 SGHTA, CDR2 FQGNSA. The CDR3 is 14 amino acids. CDR3 amino acids: CASSSDRRTYEQYF. Here the CDR3 DNA reads TGTGCCAGCAGCTCGGACAGGAGAACCTACGAGCAGTACTTC.

CDR3 sequence (DNA): TGCGCCAGCAGTGACTTTACAGATACGCAGTATTTT. This codes for CASSDFTDTQYF. J is TRBJ2-3 and V is TRBV10-2; D is unclear. Germline CDR1 and CDR2: WSHSY and SAAADI. The CDR3 is 12 residues long. The V gene lost 3 bases and the J gene lost 3 bases, with 4 bases spanning the gap.

Only a few counts were recorded for this clone. The chain links TRBV27 to TRBJ1-4; 9 bases align to TRBD1. Germline V CDR1 and CDR2: MNHEY, SMNVEV (reference sequence). Germline trimming cut 8 bases from V and 8 bases from J; bases unmatched to any gene: 15. This CDR3 spans 16 amino acids. DNA of the CDR3: TGTGCCAGCGCGTATGTTACAGGGGGCGCCCAAGAAAAACTGTTTTTT. It translates to CASAYVTGGAQEKLFF.